This T cell receptor (beta chain) was identified in a study of T cells after yellow fever vaccination. This CDR3 has 16 amino acids. Trimming took 1 base from V and 4 from J; bases not matched to a gene: 5. Per germline, CDR1 SGHDT and CDR2 YYEEEE. TCRdb itself ran the 5' RACE reads through MiXCR, one entry per CDR3 protein. The sample includes some 200,000 distinct CDR3 sequences, less than 3.5% seen only once; the top ten take around 3.2%. The sample holds a few counts of this clonotype. Specimen: CD4+ T cells sorted from PBMCs, collected 10 days after the yellow fever booster vaccination. The rearrangement joins TRBV5-6 to TRBJ2-7, with 13 bases lining up with TRBD2. The sequence was collected from a man aged 18 to 30 who received the YFV17D yellow fever vaccine. The CDR3 DNA is TGTGCCAGCAGCTTGTGGGGACTAGCGGGGACATACGAGCAGTACGTC. Translated, it gives CASSLWGLAGTYEQYV.